There are many counts of the clone carrying this T cell receptor (beta chain). The antigen is unknown. The ends were cut back, 1 base at V and 5 bases at J, with 9 bases in the middle. The germline gives CDR1 SGHRS, CDR2 YFSETQ. The CDR3 is made up of 14 amino acids. The entry originates in a study of CD8 T cells in ankylosing spondylitis. TCRdb redid the calling of the 5' RACE reads with MiXCR, one entry per CDR3 protein. Here the sample spans 200,000 or so distinct CDR3 sequences, roughly 24% being singletons. Findings and limits, study-wide: Disease-associated clonotypes exhibited CD8+ identity and were relatively infrequent in peripheral blood.

The V call is TRBV5-1, the J call TRBJ1-4; a weak D match, TRBD1 (6 bases). The sequence was obtained from a male donor with ankylosing spondylitis or in good health (not recorded which). Sequences were obtained from blood, either unsorted or a sorted T cell fraction (not recorded which). The CDR3 DNA reads TGCGCCAGCAGCTTGTCTCAGGGGAATGAAAAACTGTTTTTT. This encodes CASSLSQGNEKLFF.